The present T cell receptor beta chain was sequenced within a study of metastatic and nonmetastatic thyroid tumors (dated by TCRdb to the early 2020s). For the wider study: Repertoires were compared across peripheral blood and tumor or nodule tissue samples from malignant and benign thyroid patients.

No patient had received any treatment before thyroid surgery. The study retrospectively analysed patient clinical samples collected from the early 2010s to the late 2010s using T-cell receptor beta sequencing. This clone occurred a few times. No antigen is known for it. No quality values exist for individual bases; no much larger clone is one base distant. The junction shows trimming of 6 bases on V and 4 bases on J, plus 6 bases between the germline ends. Per the germline V gene, MNHNS is the CDR1 and SASEGT is the CDR2. There are 11 amino acids in the CDR3, from cysteine to phenylalanine inclusive. Only the CDR3 part of the read is kept: 33 bases, read in frame from the first base. The library was made by PCR. These reads were obtained on an Illumina HiSeq 4000. High-throughput sequencing was used to profile the TCR beta-chain CDR3 region of every patient. In the original analysis: A classifier to discriminate distant-metastatic papillary thyroid cancer patients was built from CDR3 differences across clinicopathological groups. The Shannon index was used to measure repertoire diversity, and the Morisita-Horn index was used to measure how similar tumor and blood repertoires were. TCRdb ran its own pipeline on the public reads, namely fastp trimming at Q25 and MiXCR clone calling, and kept in-frame beta chains. What appears here as the V and J calls and clone size reflects TCRdb's work, not the paper's. The sample includes 19,000 or so clones, with about 30% observed a single time. The ten largest account for approximately 10% of the sample.

Results and caveats for the whole study, not just this receptor: In both blood and tumor samples, malignant tumors were reported to have significantly higher TCR beta diversity than benign nodules.

Sequences were obtained from tumor tissue. This TCR was sampled from a female donor with papillary thyroid cancer or a benign thyroid nodule (not recorded which). Some clones in this sample may be carry-over from other donors' samples. The sequence is built from TRBV6-1 and TRBJ1-1; no D gene is confidently identified. CDR3 sequence: CASRGPTEAFF. The DNA reads as follows: TGTGCCAGCAGAGGTCCCACTGAAGCTTTCTTT.